A selection of T cell receptor beta chains follows, all from one sample in a study of OX40 agonist ivuxolimab in advanced cancers. Using immunoSEQ multiplex PCR, the repertoire was profiled, and TCRdb retains in-frame clones only, with some absent. This table holds roughly 57,000 clones, roughly nine tenths found once. Sequencing used CD4+ or CD8+ T cells sorted from blood, obtained in a trial of the OX40 agonist ivuxolimab. These receptor sequences come from an adult with an advanced solid tumor such as melanoma, head and neck, liver or kidney cancer. The CDR3 runs from the conserved cysteine through the conserved F or W. The D gene is left open where the match is weak. For some rows the clone size is stated as once, few or many, or as a class when expanded; others skip it.

D gene	V gene	J gene	CDR3 length	clone size	CDR3 DNA	CDR3 protein
-	TRBV19	TRBJ1-5	15	few	TGTGCCAGTAGTATAGGAGGGACCTTATCCCAGCCCCAGCATTTT	CASSIGGTLSQPQHF
-	TRBV4-1	TRBJ2-7	13	-	TGTGCCAGCAGCCAAGAAGGGGCGGGGGAGCAGTACTTC	CASSQEGAGEQYF
-	TRBV5-1	TRBJ2-5	11	-	TGCGCCAGCACAAAGCAAGAGACCCAGTACTTC	CASTKQETQYF
-	TRBV5-1	TRBJ2-2	16	-	TGCGCCAGCAGCTTGGGACAGCGGTCGAACACCGGGGAGCTGTTTTTT	CASSLGQRSNTGELFF
-	TRBV19	TRBJ1-5	13	-	TGTGCCAGTAGTATGGGGGGGACTTGGCCCCAGCATTTT	CASSMGGTWPQHF
-	TRBV27	TRBJ1-1	15	once	TGTGCCAGCAGTTTAATGGGGCTGATGAACACTGAAGCTTTCTTT	CASSLMGLMNTEAFF
-	TRBV19	TRBJ1-2	17	once	TGTGCCAGTAGTATACCCCTCCCCGCGGGGGGGCGAGGTGGCTACACCTTC	CASSIPLPAGGRGGYTF
TRBD1	TRBV6-5	TRBJ2-2	14	-	TGTGCCAGCAGGGGACAGGGGGAGGCCGGGGAGCTGTTTTTT	CASRGQGEAGELFF
-	TRBV7-9	TRBJ2-5	15	-	TGTGCCAGCAGCTTATGGGACACCTACCAAGAGACCCAGTACTTC	CASSLWDTYQETQYF
-	TRBV5-1	TRBJ2-7	14	-	TGCGCCAGCAGCTTAACCGGGAGTGGGTACGAGCAGTACTTC	CASSLTGSGYEQYF
TRBD1	TRBV4-2	TRBJ2-7	17	-	TGTGCCAGCAGCCAAACCGCCCGGACAGGGGGTCTCTACGAGCAGTACTTC	CASSQTARTGGLYEQYF